The 29 T cell receptor beta chains reported below all come from one sample, sequenced in a study of post-analysis software for immune sequencing data. The antigens of these receptors remain unknown. The study, taken as a whole, reports: Five or six TRBV segments were significantly more frequent in patients than in controls. TRBV5-6, TRBV5-1 and TRBV20-1 were among these segments.

Sequencing libraries made from TCR beta cDNA carried unique molecular identifiers. In TCRdb, the PCR reads were re-called with MiXCR into one record per CDR3 protein. The repertoire has roughly 400,000 distinct CDR3 sequences, about 40% of them found once; the top ten carry about 7.6%. The sample was blood. The source is a girl aged 2 to 9 with multiple sclerosis.

This sequence joins TRBV25-1 and TRBJ2-3; the D gene is possibly TRBD1 (5 bases). The germline CDR1 and CDR2 sequences are MGHDK and SYGVNS. This CDR3 region has 14 residues. Trimming removed 6 bases from V and 3 bases from J, with 13 bases in between. The CDR3 here is CASRAQGRTDTQYF. CDR3 DNA: TGTGCCAGCAGAGCCCAGGGTAGAACAGATACGCAGTATTTT.

The V gene is TRBV12-3 or TRBV12-4, the J gene TRBJ2-3; a possible D gene is TRBD2 (6 bases). V lost 3 bases, J lost 2 bases, and 18 bases lay in between. The CDR3 extends over 17 amino acids. The CDR3 region is CASSFSGRMVYTDTQYF. CDR3 in DNA: TGTGCCAGCAGTTTTAGCGGACGAATGGTGTACACAGATACGCAGTATTTT.

This chain uses TRBV7-8 with TRBJ2-4, with D hard to call. V lost 4 bases to trimming and J lost 7 bases, with 11 bases between them. In germline, CDR1 is SGHVS, CDR2 FQNEAQ. This CDR3 spans 13 amino acids. The CDR3 nucleotides read TGTGCCAGCAGCTCTATATTGGGGAACATTCAGTACTTC. The encoded protein is CASSSILGNIQYF.

This clonotype was seen only a few times. The J gene is TRBJ2-7, the V gene TRBV5-1; the D is unclear. Trimming removed 4 bases from V and 2 bases from J, with 10 bases in between. The germline V gene has CDR1 SGHRS and CDR2 YFSETQ. The CDR3 totals 13 residues. The DNA of the CDR3 is TGCGCCAGCAGCCCTCCGAATCCCTACGAGCAGTACTTC. Its translation is CASSPPNPYEQYF.

The chain is built from TRBV15 and TRBJ2-1; 11 bases map to TRBD2. CDR3 length: 16 amino acids. The junction had 5 bases not matched to a gene; V was cut back by 3 bases and J by 4 bases. Germline V gene lookup returns CDR1 LNHNV and CDR2 YYDKDF (reference sequence). CDR3 in amino acids: CATSSLSGRGYNEQFF. The CDR3 region has the DNA TGTGCCACCAGCAGTCTTAGCGGGAGGGGTTACAATGAGCAGTTCTTC.

The rearrangement uses TRBV7-2 and TRBJ2-3; weak D call: TRBD2 (5 bases). V lost 1 base and J 5 bases, leaving 7 bases between the germline ends. Germline CDR1 reads SGHTA; CDR2 reads FQGNSA. The CDR3 is made up of 13 amino acids. As DNA, the CDR3 is TGTGCCAGCAGCTTAGAACGGGGAGATACGCAGTATTTT. This codes for CASSLERGDTQYF. Filled out from reference TRBV7-2 and TRBJ2-3, the complete variable domain reads GAGVSQSPSNKVTEKGKDVELRCDPISGHTALYWYRQSLGQGLEFLIYFQGNSAPDKSGLPSDRFSAERTGGSVSTLTIQRTQQEDSAVYLCASSLERGDTQYFGPGTRLTVL.

This rearrangement joins TRBV7-9 to TRBJ1-2; TRBD1 agrees at 7 bases. Germline V CDR1 and CDR2: SEHNR, FQNEAQ (reference sequence). The CDR3 extends over 15 amino acids. V dropped 5 bases and J dropped 2; count of bases not matched to a gene: 8. This CDR3 reads CASSQGRDSNYGYTF. As DNA, the CDR3 is TGTGCCAGCAGCCAGGGACGGGACAGCAACTATGGCTACACCTTC.

This clonotype showed up just a few times. The rearrangement uses TRBV9 and TRBJ2-1, with TRBD2 matching 10 bases. Germline values: CDR1 SGDLS, CDR2 YYNGEE. The junction had 7 bases not matched to a gene; V was cut back by 2 bases and J by 2 bases. The CDR3 contains 17 residues. As DNA, the CDR3 is TGTGCCAGCAGCGTTCTAGCGGGAGCGAGCACCTACAATGAGCAGTTCTTC. It codes for CASSVLAGASTYNEQFF.

This clonotype was found a few times. The genes are TRBV20-1 and TRBJ2-1, with 11 bases fitting TRBD2. V lost 6 bases and J lost 5; bases outside the gene matches: 9. Per germline, CDR1 DFQATT and CDR2 SNEGSKA (reference sequence). The CDR3 totals 15 residues. DNA of the CDR3: TGCAGTGCGCCAGACCCGGGACTAGCGGACAATGAGCAGTTCTTC. This encodes CSAPDPGLADNEQFF.

Ten or more counts support this clonotype. A read error may account for a junction end that differs from germline. The chain's CDR3 is CASSTSSYEQYF. In DNA form, the CDR3 reads TGCGCCAGCAGCACGAGCTCCTACGAGCAGTACTTC. The V call is TRBV27, the J call TRBJ2-7; D unclear. The CDR3 has 12 residues. Germline V gene sequence: CDR1 MNHEY, CDR2 SMNVEV (reference sequence).

The V gene is TRBV9, the J gene TRBJ1-2; D uncertain. Germline loops: CDR1 SGDLS, CDR2 YYNGEE. V was cut by 0 bases and J by 8 bases, with 14 bases left in between. The CDR3 loop spans 14 amino acids. CDR3 coding DNA: TGTGCCAGCAGCGTAGCCTACAGCCCGTGGGGCTACACCTTC. Its protein is CASSVAYSPWGYTF.

As regards this clonotype: One base away lies a much larger clone, so this may be a sequencing read error. V gene TRBV27 combines with J gene TRBJ1-6; D is perhaps TRBD1 (6 bases). The CDR3 totals 16 residues. Germline values: CDR1 MNHEY, CDR2 SMNVEV (reference sequence). The CDR3 loop reads CAGSLRTAPDNSPLHF. Here the CDR3 DNA reads TGTGCCGGCAGCTTACGGACAGCCCCGGATAATTCACCCCTCCACTTT.

The chain couples TRBV12-3 or TRBV12-4 to TRBJ2-6, with D tentatively TRBD1 or TRBD2 (5 bases each). The CDR3 consists of 15 residues. The V end was cut by 7 bases, the J end by 2 bases, with 12 bases between. The CDR3 DNA follows: TGTGCCAGCAACCCCGGGGCTCCTGGGGCCAACGTCCTGACTTTC. As protein: CASNPGAPGANVLTF.

The chain recombines TRBV11-2 with TRBJ2-5; D perhaps matches TRBD2 (6 bases). V lost 0 bases to trimming and J lost 3 bases, with 26 bases between them. The CDR3 length is 20 residues. The germline V gene has CDR1 SGHAT and CDR2 FQNNGV. DNA for the CDR3: TGTGCCAGCAGCTTAGATGGGTTGGGCCCCTTTGGGGGGAAAGAAGAGACCCAGTACTTC. Translation: CASSLDGLGPFGGKEETQYF.

This clonotype was seen a handful of times. V and J are TRBV27 and TRBJ1-2, with a possible D match to TRBD1 (5 bases). Trimming left V 6 bases short and J 0 bases short, with 14 bases between. The germline V gene encodes CDR1 MNHEY and CDR2 SMNVEV (reference sequence). The CDR3 is made up of 15 amino acids. Here the CDR3 reads CASSFSGRPNYGYTF. The CDR3 DNA is TGTGCCAGCAGCTTTTCAGGGAGGCCTAACTATGGCTACACCTTC.

The V gene is TRBV28, the J gene TRBJ2-7; no clear D. V was trimmed by 4 bases and J by 0 bases, leaving 16 bases between them. This CDR3 contains 16 residues. Per the germline V gene, CDR1 is MDHEN and CDR2 is SYDVKM. CDR3 in amino acids: CASSSLPVLSSYEQYF. Written as DNA, the CDR3 is TGTGCCAGCAGTTCCCTCCCCGTCCTTAGCTCCTACGAGCAGTACTTC.

This clonotype was seen at least ten times. V gene TRBV5-1 combines with J gene TRBJ2-7; 7 bases map to TRBD1. The CDR3 consists of 13 residues. The V segment lost 0 bases and the J segment 10 bases; nucleotides outside the gene matches: 7. From germline, CDR1 is SGHRS and CDR2 YFSETQ. This CDR3 is CASSLALQGSQYF. CDR3 nucleotide sequence: TGCGCCAGCAGCTTGGCCTTACAGGGGAGTCAGTACTTC. The variable domain in full, completed from reference TRBV5-1 and TRBJ2-7, reads KAGVTQTPRYLIKTRGQQVTLSCSPISGHRSVSWYQQTPGQGLQFLFEYFSETQRNKGNFPGRFSGRQFSNSRSEMNVSTLELGDSALYLCASSLALQGSQYFGPGTRLTVT.

This clonotype was seen a handful of times. The chain links TRBV29-1 to TRBJ1-2; D remains ambiguous. The CDR3 contains 10 residues. Germline CDR1 reads SQVTM; CDR2 reads ANQGSEA. The germline V and J ends were trimmed by 5 bases and 6 bases, with 7 bases remaining between them. CDR3 nucleotides: TGCAGCGTTCTCTTAAATGGCTACACCTTC. It translates to CSVLLNGYTF.

V and J are TRBV4-3 and TRBJ1-2; D uncertain. The CDR3 contains 15 residues. CDR1 is LGHNA and CDR2 is YSLEER in the germline V gene. V lost 2 bases, J lost 4 bases, and 14 bases lay in between. The CDR3 region is CASSQTSGRVYGYTF. The CDR3 nucleotides are TGCGCCAGCAGCCAAACTAGCGGGAGGGTCTATGGCTACACCTTC.

The rearrangement uses TRBV28 and TRBJ2-1; TRBD2 aligns across 13 bases. The CDR3 runs to 19 residues. From germline, CDR1 is MDHEN and CDR2 SYDVKM. With 6 bases clipped from V and 3 bases from J, the junction kept 14 bases outside the gene matches. The CDR3 DNA follows: TGTGCCAGCAGCACACGACTAGCGGGAGGAAAGAAGTACTACAATGAGCAGTTCTTC. This translates into CASSTRLAGGKKYYNEQFF.

V and J are TRBV24-1 and TRBJ2-3; D possibly corresponds to TRBD2 (5 bases). Germline V gene data show CDR1 as KGHDR and CDR2 as SFDVKD. V was clipped by 5 bases and J by 5 bases, with 16 bases between them. There are 15 residues in the CDR3. Here the CDR3 reads CATSAQPAGGDTQYF. CDR3 DNA sequence: TGTGCCACCAGTGCCCAGCCTGCTGGAGGAGATACGCAGTATTTT.

This rearrangement joins TRBV5-1 to TRBJ2-7; D is uncertain. CDR1 and CDR2 (germline): SGHRS, YFSETQ. The V gene lost 4 bases and the J gene lost 3 bases, with 11 bases spanning the gap. This CDR3 contains 13 residues. This chain's CDR3 is CASSTIYSYEQYF. The CDR3 bases are TGCGCCAGCAGCACTATCTACAGCTACGAGCAGTACTTC.

This clonotype turned up a few times. The CDR3 here is CASSLVTSGYNEQFF. The CDR3 nucleotides read TGTGCCAGCAGTTTGGTGACTAGCGGCTACAATGAGCAGTTCTTC. The rearrangement uses TRBV27 and TRBJ2-1; 9 nucleotides agree with TRBD2. Germline CDR1 is MNHEY and CDR2 is SMNVEV (reference sequence). The ends lost 3 bases at V and 3 bases at J; junction bases unmatched: 3. The length of the CDR3 is 15 residues.

This clonotype came up a few times. The chain links TRBV20-1 to TRBJ2-5; D ambiguous. Near its end, the DNA agrees better with TRBJ2-7, so the J call may be wrong. The CDR3 loop spans 11 amino acids. CDR1 and CDR2 (germline): DFQATT, SNEGSKA (reference sequence). Here the CDR3 reads CSGVVADEQYF. The CDR3 region has the DNA TGCAGTGGTGTTGTTGCGGACGAGCAGTACTTC.

The chain couples TRBV5-1 to TRBJ2-5; tentatively, D is TRBD1 (5 bases). The V gene's germline CDR1 is SGHRS and CDR2 YFSETQ. This CDR3 is 14 amino acids long. Trimming stripped 1 base from V and 4 bases from J, with 11 bases between. In DNA, the CDR3 is TGCGCCAGCAGCTTGCCCGACAGAAGAGAGACCCAGTACTTC. Protein sequence: CASSLPDRRETQYF.

For the CDR3, the DNA is TGTGCCAGCAGGGAGCTAGCGACACAAGAGACCCAGTACTTC. Translated: CASRELATQETQYF. This chain uses TRBV6-2 or TRBV6-3 with TRBJ2-7; a weak D match, TRBD2 (6 bases). The DNA end lines up better with TRBJ2-5; the J call may be wrong. The germline CDR1 and CDR2 sequences are MNHEY and SVGEGT. The CDR3 is made up of 14 amino acids.

This clonotype was detected only a few times. V gene TRBV25-1 combines with J gene TRBJ2-1; D gene uncertain. Looked up from germline, CDR1 is MGHDK and CDR2 is SYGVNS. The V end was cut by 5 bases, the J end by 9 bases, with 8 bases between. CDR3 length: 11 residues. This CDR3 is CASSLRSEQFF. CDR3 bases: TGTGCCAGCAGTCTTCGATCTGAGCAGTTCTTC.

The chain links TRBV7-2 to TRBJ1-5; possibly TRBD1 for D (6 bases). This CDR3 has 15 amino acids. The ends were cut back, 6 bases at V and 2 bases at J, with 14 bases in the middle. CDR1 SGHTA and CDR2 FQGNSA come from the germline V gene. In DNA, the CDR3 is TGTGCCAGCAGTTACAGGGTAGGGGGCAATCAGCCCCAGCATTTT. Amino acid sequence: CASSYRVGGNQPQHF. Full variable domain (outside the CDR3, taken from reference TRBV7-2 and TRBJ1-5): GAGVSQSPSNKVTEKGKDVELRCDPISGHTALYWYRQSLGQGLEFLIYFQGNSAPDKSGLPSDRFSAERTGGSVSTLTIQRTQQEDSAVYLCASSYRVGGNQPQHFGDGTRLSIL.

The V and J genes are TRBV7-3 and TRBJ2-1, with D possibly matching TRBD1 (5 bases). Trimming shortened V by 1 base and J by 5 bases, and 9 bases separated the two germline ends. The V gene's germline CDR1 is SGHTA and CDR2 FQGTGA. The CDR3 loop spans 14 amino acids. The CDR3 loop reads CASSLRGLNNEQFF. The CDR3 DNA follows: TGTGCCAGCAGCTTAAGGGGCCTAAACAATGAGCAGTTCTTC.